Shown below are 5 T cell receptor beta chains from a single sample sequenced in a study of cytomegalovirus exposure and HLA in healthy donors. Researchers ran the PCR with 60 Vbeta and 13 Jbeta primers. The repertoire was sequenced with immunoSEQ multiplex PCR; TCRdb's copy has only in-frame clones and lacks some. The data show under 130,000 clones, with roughly 80% seen just once and roughly 9.2% held by the top ten. Specimen: PBMCs. The receptor source for this set is a woman aged 35 to 49 in good health and CMV-seropositive.

This chain uses TRBV6-5 with TRBJ2-5; D perhaps matches TRBD1 (6 bases). CDR1 is MNHEY, CDR2 SVGAGI, per germline. The CDR3 is 11 residues long. Trimming took off 5 bases at V and 5 bases at J, with 6 bases between the two ends. CDR3 sequence: CASSTGETQYF. The CDR3 DNA reads TGTGCCAGCAGTACAGGGGAGACCCAGTACTTC.

The CDR3 reads CASSTGGYGYTF. The DNA of the CDR3 is TGCGCCAGCAGCACAGGGGGCTATGGCTACACCTTC. The rearrangement uses TRBV5-1 and TRBJ1-2, with 8 positions matching TRBD1. V shed 4 bases, J shed 4 bases, and the junction held 0 bases outside the gene matches. The germline CDR1 and CDR2 sequences are SGHRS and YFSETQ. There are 12 residues in the CDR3. Based on the CDR3 plus reference TRBV5-1 and TRBJ1-2, the full variable domain is KAGVTQTPRYLIKTRGQQVTLSCSPISGHRSVSWYQQTPGQGLQFLFEYFSETQRNKGNFPGRFSGRQFSNSRSEMNVSTLELGDSALYLCASSTGGYGYTFGSGTRLTVV.

The rearrangement links TRBV7-9 to TRBJ1-2; D remains unclear. V lost 3 bases and J 2 bases, leaving 19 bases between the germline ends. CDR3 length: 17 residues. Germline V gene data show CDR1 as SEHNR and CDR2 as FQNEAQ (reference sequence). The CDR3 DNA sequence: TGTGCCAGCAGCTTGTCGGGGAGTGACTCCATCAACTATGGCTACACCTTC. It specifies CASSLSGSDSINYGYTF.

V and J are TRBV5-1 and TRBJ1-1; D is undetermined. CDR3 size: 14 residues. Trimming left V 2 bases short and J 5 bases short, with 13 bases between. Germline lookup yields CDR1 SGHRS and CDR2 YFSETQ. In DNA form, the CDR3 reads TGCGCCAGCAGCTTCGTAGGTCGGAGGACTGAAGCTTTCTTT. Amino acids: CASSFVGRRTEAFF.

The genes are TRBV7-2 and TRBJ2-5; 12 nucleotides agree with TRBD2. Looked up from germline, CDR1 is SGHTA and CDR2 is FQGNSA. The CDR3 spans 15 residues. J lost 5 bases, V lost 4 bases, and 5 bases had no gene match. This CDR3 is CASSWLAGGEETQYF. CDR3 nucleotide sequence: TGTGCCAGCAGCTGGCTAGCGGGGGGGGAGGAGACCCAGTACTTC.